A single sample is the source of the 32 T cell receptor beta chains below, sequenced in a study of neurological immune-mediated disorders (dated 2019 in TCRdb). The intended sense of this specimen's time point label: longitudinal time-point 1 (baseline). To prepare the library, 5' RACE was applied. Instrument used: Illumina HiSeq 2500. The public reads were run again by TCRdb, first through fastp at Q25 and then through MiXCR, and only productive beta chains were kept. One record per CDR3 amino acid sequence lists the most common genes and DNA. Here the sample has around 69,000 distinct CDR3 sequences; approximately 10% occur a single time. The top ten clones comprise approximately 10% of the sample. Sequencing used PBMCs. These receptors were taken from a young man in good health.

Ten or more counts support this clonotype. V is TRBV7-9 and J is TRBJ2-5; 8 nucleotides match TRBD1. With V trimmed by 3 bases and J by 3 bases, 9 bases remained unmatched. CDR3 length: 16 amino acids. CDR1 is SEHNR and CDR2 is FQNEAQ in the germline V gene (reference sequence). The CDR3, as DNA: TGTGCCAGCAGCTTGGGGGACAGGTTGATGAAAGAGACCCAGTACTTC. Translating it yields CASSLGDRLMKETQYF.

This clonotype was detected many times. The chain has TRBV20-1 and TRBJ2-2, with a weak D call TRBD1 (6 bases). The CDR3 has 14 residues. CDR1 DFQATT and CDR2 SNEGSKA come from the germline V gene (reference sequence). The V end lost 6 bases, the J end lost 1 base, and 12 bases lay between the germline ends. The CDR3 bases are TGCAGTGCCAAGTCGGGACAGAACACCGGGGAGCTGTTTTTT. This gives the protein CSAKSGQNTGELFF.

The CDR3 coding sequence is TGCAGTGCTAGGCCGATGGTGGGGGATCCCGAGCAGTACTTC. As protein: CSARPMVGDPEQYF. The chain recombines TRBV20-1 with TRBJ2-7; D may match TRBD1 or TRBD2 (5 bases each). The CDR3 has 14 amino acids. The V end was cut by 3 bases, the J end by 6 bases, with 18 bases between. CDR1 DFQATT and CDR2 SNEGSKA come from the germline V gene (reference sequence).

This clonotype was observed at least ten times. V gene TRBV27 combines with J gene TRBJ2-7, with D possibly matching TRBD1 (5 bases). The length of the CDR3 is 16 residues. V lost 3 bases and J lost 0, with 15 bases in between. CDR1 and CDR2 (germline): MNHEY, SMNVEV (reference sequence). The CDR3 nucleotides read TGTGCCAGCAGTTTCGACAGAGCCCTAAGCTCCTACGAGCAGTACTTC. Amino acids: CASSFDRALSSYEQYF.

This clonotype was observed at least ten times. This rearrangement joins TRBV5-1 to TRBJ1-2; 7 positions match TRBD1. This CDR3 has 13 residues. With 4 bases clipped from V and 2 bases from J, the junction kept 2 bases outside the gene matches. Germline CDR1 SGHRS, CDR2 YFSETQ. The CDR3 reads CASSQGQNYGYTF. In DNA, the CDR3 is TGCGCCAGCAGCCAGGGACAGAACTATGGCTACACCTTC. Together with reference TRBV5-1 and TRBJ1-2, the CDR3 gives the full variable domain: KAGVTQTPRYLIKTRGQQVTLSCSPISGHRSVSWYQQTPGQGLQFLFEYFSETQRNKGNFPGRFSGRQFSNSRSEMNVSTLELGDSALYLCASSQGQNYGYTFGSGTRLTVV.

This clonotype was detected many times. V usage is TRBV15 and J usage is TRBJ1-6, with D unclear. Germline CDR1 LNHNV, CDR2 YYDKDF (reference sequence). This CDR3 comprises 13 residues. Between the trimmed V and J ends, which lost 8 bases and 0 bases, there was a span of 5 bases. CDR3 protein: CATGLSYNSPLHF. Written as DNA, the CDR3 is TGTGCCACCGGGCTCTCCTATAATTCACCCCTCCACTTT.

This clonotype was detected many times. This chain uses TRBV20-1 with TRBJ1-6; D might be TRBD1 (5 bases). CDR1 and CDR2 (germline): DFQATT, SNEGSKA (reference sequence). The V end was cut by 6 bases, the J end by 9 bases, with 18 bases between. The CDR3 totals 14 residues. DNA for the CDR3: TGCAGTGCAACGGACACCTCGGGTGGTTCACCCCTCCACTTT. Amino acids: CSATDTSGGSPLHF.

This clonotype was seen at least ten times. This chain connects TRBV20-1 to TRBJ2-1; 7 bases are a match to TRBD2. The germline V gene has CDR1 DFQATT and CDR2 SNEGSKA (reference sequence). The CDR3 has 16 amino acids. Trimming removed 3 bases from V and 8 bases from J; junction bases left unmatched: 16. DNA for the CDR3: TGCAGTGCTAGTAGCCGGTGGGGGGAGGGAACGGATGAGCAGTTCTTC. Protein sequence: CSASSRWGEGTDEQFF.

This clonotype was found many times. The chain is built from TRBV25-1 and TRBJ2-7; D may be TRBD2 (6 bases). The germline V gene encodes CDR1 MGHDK and CDR2 SYGVNS. V shed 4 bases and J shed 0 bases, with 13 bases lying between them. The CDR3 length is 15 residues. The CDR3 sequence is CASSVLAVPSYEQYF. Here the CDR3 DNA reads TGTGCCAGCAGTGTTTTAGCGGTCCCCTCCTACGAGCAGTACTTC.

The rearrangement uses TRBV29-1 and TRBJ2-3, with D uncertain. The CDR3 loop spans 14 amino acids. Trimming removed 8 bases from V and 7 bases from J, with 22 bases in between. Germline-derived CDR1 and CDR2 are SQVTM and ANQGSEA. The chain's CDR3 is CSFGPKTSGYTQYF. CDR3 nucleotides: TGCAGCTTTGGGCCCAAGACTTCGGGTTATACGCAGTATTTT.

At least ten counts were recorded for this clonotype. This sequence joins TRBV2 and TRBJ2-2; D perhaps matches TRBD2 (6 bases). The V and J ends lost 7 bases and 6 bases respectively, with 12 bases between them. The CDR3 contains 13 residues. Germline CDR1 reads SNHLY; CDR2 reads FYNNEI. The CDR3 DNA reads TGTGCCAGCATTGCCGGGAGTGCCGGGGAGCTGTTTTTT. Its protein is CASIAGSAGELFF.

This clonotype was detected many times. This chain connects TRBV12-3 or TRBV12-4 to TRBJ1-5; D is uncertain. The CDR3 spans 16 residues. The germline V and J ends were trimmed by 6 bases and 3 bases, with 18 bases remaining between them. The CDR3 reads CASRTMNSPINQPQHF. The CDR3 nucleotides are TGTGCCAGCAGGACGATGAACAGCCCCATCAATCAGCCCCAGCATTTT.

This clonotype was seen ten or more times. This chain uses TRBV21-1 with TRBJ2-6; the D call TRBD1 from the table was never checked on the DNA. TRBV21-1 is an annotated pseudogene. This CDR3 is 17 amino acids long. In DNA form, the CDR3 reads TGTGCCAGCAGCAAAGGACCCCCCCTGCTTGGGGCCAACGTCCTGACTTTC. It codes for CASSKGPPLLGANVLTF.

In its sample, this clonotype was seen many times. The genes are TRBV5-1 and TRBJ1-1, with a tentative D call TRBD1 (6 bases). This CDR3 region has 13 residues. The germline gives CDR1 SGHRS, CDR2 YFSETQ. Trimming took off 7 bases at V and 5 bases at J, with 15 bases between the two ends. The CDR3, as DNA: TGCGCCAGCTCGACGGGGGGCGATACTGAAGCTTTCTTT. This gives the protein CASSTGGDTEAFF.

There are many counts of this clonotype. This chain's CDR3 is CASSFDRLQETQYF. Written as DNA, the CDR3 is TGTGCCAGCAGCTTTGACCGCTTACAAGAGACCCAGTACTTC. This chain uses TRBV5-6 with TRBJ2-5; the D is unclear. CDR1 and CDR2 (germline): SGHDT, YYEEEE. V was clipped by 2 bases and J by 2 bases, with 10 bases between them. The CDR3 has 14 amino acids.

There are many counts of this clonotype. The chain recombines TRBV7-2 with TRBJ2-7; 9 nucleotides agree with TRBD2. Germline trimming cut 1 base from V and 3 bases from J; bases unmatched to any gene: 4. The CDR3 is 15 residues long. Germline CDR1 is SGHTA and CDR2 is FQGNSA. In DNA, the CDR3 is TGTGCCAGCAGCTTAGGTTCTAGCGGGATCTACGAGCAGTACTTC. This sequence encodes CASSLGSSGIYEQYF. Combining the CDR3 with reference TRBV7-2 and TRBJ2-7 gives the whole variable domain GAGVSQSPSNKVTEKGKDVELRCDPISGHTALYWYRQSLGQGLEFLIYFQGNSAPDKSGLPSDRFSAERTGGSVSTLTIQRTQQEDSAVYLCASSLGSSGIYEQYFGPGTRLTVT.

This clonotype was seen many times. The chain recombines TRBV28 with TRBJ2-7; D is perhaps TRBD2 (7 bases). Trimming left V 5 bases short and J 3 bases short, with 14 bases between. The CDR3 contains 14 residues. In germline, CDR1 is MDHEN, CDR2 SYDVKM. The CDR3 loop is CASSPAGAYYEQYF. The CDR3 DNA reads TGTGCCAGCAGTCCCGCGGGGGCATACTACGAGCAGTACTTC.

This clonotype has a count of ten or more. Here the CDR3 omits its conserved ending phenylalanine or tryptophan, so a read error is the likely source. The limits of the CDR3 on the DNA are not certain, so only TCRdb's listed CDR3 is given. The chain couples TRBV5-1 to TRBJ2-7; the table's D call, TRBD1, has no DNA check behind it. The CDR3 sequence runs 14 residues, both termini included. Per germline, CDR1 SGHRS and CDR2 YFSETQ. This chain's CDR3 is CASSLHDTGTPREM.

This clonotype was found a few times. The V call is TRBV5-1, the J call TRBJ2-5; 12 bases align to TRBD2. The CDR3 is 16 amino acids. The germline CDR1 and CDR2 sequences are SGHRS and YFSETQ. Trimming cost V 0 bases and J 5 bases; bases outside gene matches: 5. The DNA for the CDR3 is TGCGCCAGCAGCTTGGTCACTAGCGGGAGGACGGAGACCCAGTACTTC. This codes for CASSLVTSGRTETQYF.

J is TRBJ2-3 and V is TRBV10-3; D may be TRBD1 or TRBD2 (6 bases each). The CDR3 has 13 amino acids. Germline V lookup: CDR1 ENHRY, CDR2 SYGVKD. V lost 7 bases, J lost 4 bases, and 12 bases lay in between. The CDR3 reads CAITGGGPDTQYF. The CDR3 DNA reads TGTGCCATCACCGGGGGCGGCCCAGATACGCAGTATTTT.

This clonotype was recorded at least ten times. V usage is TRBV5-1 and J usage is TRBJ1-4; unclear D gene. V was trimmed by 1 base and J by 7 bases, leaving 14 bases between them. Per the germline V gene, CDR1 is SGHRS and CDR2 is YFSETQ. CDR3 length equals 15 residues. CDR3 in DNA: TGCGCCAGCAGCTTGTTGGGGAGTGGAGGTGAAAAACTGTTTTTT. Translated: CASSLLGSGGEKLFF.

This clonotype turned up a few times. The chain has TRBV15 and TRBJ2-5, with D perhaps given as TRBD1 or TRBD2 (5 bases each). Germline V CDR1 and CDR2: LNHNV, YYDKDF (reference sequence). There are 16 residues in the CDR3. V was clipped by 1 base and J by 1 base, with 13 bases between them. The CDR3 spells CATSRVPRDGQETQYF. CDR3 coding DNA: TGTGCCACCAGCAGAGTGCCCAGGGACGGCCAAGAGACCCAGTACTTC.

This clonotype has ten or more counts. The gene calls are TRBV20-1 and TRBJ2-3; 10 nucleotides match TRBD2. V lost 5 bases, J lost 1 base, and 3 bases stayed unmatched. The germline V gene has CDR1 DFQATT and CDR2 SNEGSKA (reference sequence). The CDR3 contains 14 residues. The DNA of the CDR3 is TGCAGTGCTGACAGCGGGAGGGGCACAGATACGCAGTATTTT. Its protein is CSADSGRGTDTQYF.

The table lists this clonotype with many counts. The chain combines TRBV5-1 with TRBJ1-5; 9 bases match TRBD1. The CDR3 has 15 amino acids. Trimming at V came to 3 bases and at J to 3 bases, leaving 4 bases not matched to a gene. Germline-derived CDR1 and CDR2 are SGHRS and YFSETQ. In DNA, the CDR3 is TGCGCCAGCAGCTCCACAGGGGGCCACAATCAGCCCCAGCATTTT. Translation gives CASSSTGGHNQPQHF.

This clonotype was counted many times. The chain is built from TRBV12-3 or TRBV12-4 and TRBJ2-5; tentatively, D is TRBD2 (6 bases). V lost 5 bases and J lost 5, with 18 bases in between. The CDR3 consists of 15 residues. CDR3 protein: CASSPVAGGGETQYF. CDR3 coding DNA: TGTGCCAGCAGTCCGGTGGCAGGTGGAGGGGAGACCCAGTACTTC.

This clonotype was seen repeatedly, ten times or more. The rearrangement joins TRBV5-1 to TRBJ2-5, with D maybe TRBD2 (6 bases). CDR1 and CDR2 from the germline V gene are SGHRS and YFSETQ. Trimming removed 5 bases from V and 5 bases from J, with 13 bases in between. CDR3 size: 13 residues. The CDR3 protein is CASRYPGAETQYF. As DNA, the CDR3 is TGCGCCAGCAGGTACCCGGGAGCGGAGACCCAGTACTTC.

The genes are TRBV6-2 or TRBV6-3 and TRBJ2-3; D is ambiguous. With 6 bases removed from V and 8 bases from J, the gap between germline ends came to 9 bases. Germline assignment: CDR1 MNHEY and CDR2 SVGEGT. The CDR3 is 11 amino acids. CDR3 coding DNA: TGTGCCAGCAGAAGCTTAGGTACGCAGTATTTT. Translated: CASRSLGTQYF.

At least ten counts were recorded for this clonotype. The chain couples TRBV6-5 to TRBJ2-3, with D possibly TRBD2 on 5 matching bases. The V gene lost 2 bases and the J gene lost 4 bases, with 10 bases spanning the gap. CDR3 size: 14 residues. Per the germline V gene, CDR1 is MNHEY and CDR2 is SVGAGI. The chain's CDR3 is CASSYGGPADTQYF. The CDR3 bases are TGTGCCAGCAGTTACGGAGGACCGGCAGATACGCAGTATTTT.

This clonotype was observed at least ten times. The gene calls are TRBV20-1 and TRBJ2-1; 7 bases match TRBD1. The CDR3 has 12 residues. The V and J ends lost 6 bases and 10 bases, in that order; junction bases with no gene match: 9. CDR1 is DFQATT, CDR2 SNEGSKA, per germline (reference sequence). This chain's CDR3 is CSATTGIREQFF. DNA for the CDR3: TGCAGTGCAACGACAGGGATCAGGGAGCAGTTCTTC.

This clonotype was seen at least ten times. This CDR3 is CASSGPGTSYEQYF. The CDR3 coding sequence is TGTGCCAGCAGTGGCCCGGGTACCTCCTACGAGCAGTACTTC. The chain employs TRBV27 and TRBJ2-7, with D hard to call. Per germline, CDR1 MNHEY and CDR2 SMNVEV (reference sequence). Trimming shortened V by 5 bases and J by 0 bases, and 11 bases separated the two germline ends. There are 14 residues in the CDR3.

There are many counts of this clonotype. CDR3 in amino acids: CASSSLAGTDTQYF. The CDR3 DNA reads TGTGCCAGCAGTTCACTAGCGGGAACAGATACGCAGTATTTT. This sequence joins TRBV6-5 and TRBJ2-3; 10 nucleotides align to TRBD2. The trim removed 4 bases at V and 3 bases at J, leaving 1 base unmatched. There are 14 residues in the CDR3. Germline lookup yields CDR1 MNHEY and CDR2 SVGAGI.

This clonotype was seen only a few times. Being one base from a much bigger clone, this may be a read error. The chain combines TRBV7-2 with TRBJ2-7, with TRBD2 matching 7 bases. The CDR3 totals 15 residues. Germline CDR1 SGHTA, CDR2 FQGNSA. This CDR3 is CASRSNSGESYEPYF. DNA for the CDR3: TGTGCCAGCAGGTCCAACAGCGGGGAATCCTACGAGCCGTACTTC.